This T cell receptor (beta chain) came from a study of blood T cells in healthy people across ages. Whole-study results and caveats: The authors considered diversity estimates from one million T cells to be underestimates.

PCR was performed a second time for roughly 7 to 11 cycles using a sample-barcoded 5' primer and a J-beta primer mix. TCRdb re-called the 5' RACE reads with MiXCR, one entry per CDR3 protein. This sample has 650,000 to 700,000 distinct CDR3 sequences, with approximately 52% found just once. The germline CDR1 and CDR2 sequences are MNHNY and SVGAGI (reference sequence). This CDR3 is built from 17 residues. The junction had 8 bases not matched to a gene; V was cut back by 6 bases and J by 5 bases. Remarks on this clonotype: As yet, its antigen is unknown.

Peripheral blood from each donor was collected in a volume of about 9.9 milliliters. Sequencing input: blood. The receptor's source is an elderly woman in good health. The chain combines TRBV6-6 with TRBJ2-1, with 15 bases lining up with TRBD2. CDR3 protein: CASSRGGTSGGNNEQFF. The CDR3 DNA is TGTGCCAGCAGCCGAGGTGGGACTAGCGGGGGGAACAATGAGCAGTTCTTC.